These 14 T cell receptor beta chains came from one sample sequenced in a study of a mutant IDH1 vaccine in newly diagnosed glioma (dated by TCRdb to about 2021). The protocol used for the library was the immunoSEQ multiplex PCR assay. Drawn from immuneACCESS, this table holds only the in-frame rearrangements with V and J called that TCRdb kept. Clones are partly lost; checked studies trace under half to an unresolved V gene and leave the rest unexplained. For this sample the table gives about 120,000 clones, of which around three quarters were detected only once. The top ten clones comprise 5% to 6% of the sample. The time point label, read with the paper, signifies: week 11, during vaccination. Each vaccine dose, consisting of 300 ug of a 20-mer mutant IDH1 peptide in Montanide, was administered subcutaneously with topical imiquimod. No antigen has been assigned to these receptors. The material was PBMCs, obtained from a glioma patient whose treatment included an IDH1 peptide vaccine. The receptors stem from a man aged 35-49 years with glioma.

The chain recombines TRBV7-9 with TRBJ1-1, with 8 nucleotides matching TRBD1. The CDR3 loop spans 14 amino acids. Germline CDR1 is SEHNR and CDR2 is FQNEAQ (reference sequence). V shed 5 bases and J 6 bases; nucleotides not matched to a gene: 8. CDR3 loop: CASSLPDRVAEAFF. CDR3 bases: TGTGCCAGCAGCCTCCCGGACAGGGTCGCTGAAGCTTTCTTT.

V is TRBV27 and J is TRBJ2-5, with D perhaps matching TRBD1 or TRBD2 (5 bases each). The CDR3 has 16 residues. Trimming took off 1 base at V and 4 bases at J, with 16 bases between the two ends. The germline V gene has CDR1 MNHEY and CDR2 SMNVEV (reference sequence). The CDR3 DNA is TGTGCCAGCAGTTTATGGCCGGGGACCGGTGGAGAGACCCAGTACTTC. Translation: CASSLWPGTGGETQYF.

This clone appeared once. V and J are TRBV4-3 and TRBJ2-3; TRBD1 matches 9 bases. CDR3 length: 17 amino acids. V lost 1 base and J lost 3; bases outside the gene matches: 8. Looked up from germline, CDR1 is LGHNA and CDR2 is YSLEER. The CDR3 nucleotides are TGCGCCAGCAGCCAAGCCTATGGGGGACAGGGAACAGATACGCAGTATTTT. Its translation: CASSQAYGGQGTDTQYF.

The rearrangement joins TRBV13 to TRBJ1-4; D is undetermined. Germline V gene data show CDR1 as PRHDT and CDR2 as FYEKMQ (reference sequence). The CDR3 loop spans 14 amino acids. V was pared by 2 bases and J by 8 bases, with 12 bases between. The CDR3 reads CASSLSFGDEKLFF. CDR3 DNA sequence: TGTGCCAGCAGCTTAAGTTTCGGCGACGAAAAACTGTTTTTT.

The chain recombines TRBV6-5 with TRBJ1-5; weak D call: TRBD1 (5 bases). V was shortened by 6 bases and J by 10 bases, with 16 bases between the two germline ends. This CDR3 has 13 residues. The germline CDR1 and CDR2 sequences are MNHEY and SVGAGI. CDR3 in DNA: TGTGCCAGCAGCAGCGAGGGGATTCGACCCCAGCATTTT. Translation gives CASSSEGIRPQHF.

This chain connects TRBV4-1 to TRBJ2-2; weak D call: TRBD2 (6 bases). Trimming shortened V by 0 bases and J by 8 bases, and 19 bases separated the two germline ends. This CDR3 is built from 17 residues. Germline-derived CDR1 and CDR2 are MGHRA and YSYEKL. DNA for the CDR3: TGCGCCAGCAGCCAAGATGGAGGGGCAGCTCTAGTTGGGGAGCTGTTTTTT. Translating gives CASSQDGGAALVGELFF.

V usage is TRBV5-1 and J usage is TRBJ2-5, with TRBD2 matching over 10 bases. CDR1 is SGHRS and CDR2 is YFSETQ in the germline V gene. The V and J ends lost 0 bases and 5 bases, in that order; junction bases with no gene match: 7. The CDR3 consists of 16 residues. CDR3 sequence: CASSLESSGGGETQYF. The CDR3 DNA reads TGCGCCAGCAGCTTGGAGTCTAGCGGGGGTGGGGAGACCCAGTACTTC.

J is TRBJ2-3 and V is TRBV7-2; D uncertain. Looked up from germline, CDR1 is SGHTA and CDR2 is FQGNSA. The CDR3 runs 13 residues. The V end lost 1 base, the J end lost 1 base, and 3 bases lay between the germline ends. Here the CDR3 DNA reads TGTGCCAGCAGCTTAGAGGGCACAGATACGCAGTATTTT. It is translated as CASSLEGTDTQYF.

The chain joins TRBV15 to TRBJ2-1; 8 nucleotides match TRBD1. The ends lost 7 bases at V and 7 bases at J; junction bases unmatched: 12. This CDR3 has 15 residues. Per germline, CDR1 LNHNV and CDR2 YYDKDF (reference sequence). CDR3 protein: CATKRGGTGVNEQFF. The CDR3, as DNA: TGTGCCACCAAGCGAGGCGGGACAGGTGTAAATGAGCAGTTCTTC.

In regard to this clone: One end of the junction is discordant with germline, which a read error may explain. The sample carries other DNA sequences with the same CDR3. The rearrangement joins TRBV19 to TRBJ2-3; 11 nucleotides agree with TRBD2. There are 15 residues in the CDR3. Germline assignment: CDR1 LNHDA and CDR2 SQIVND (reference sequence). The CDR3 here is CASSIAGGRTDTQYF. The CDR3, as DNA: TGTGCCAGTAGCATAGCGGGAGGGCGCACAGATACGCAGTATTTT. Using reference TRBV19 and TRBJ2-3 for the parts outside the CDR3, the full variable domain is DGGITQSPKYLFRKEGQNVTLSCEQNLNHDAMYWYRQDPGQGLRLIYYSQIVNDFQKGDIAEGYSVSREKKESFPLTVTSAQKNPTAFYLCASSIAGGRTDTQYFGPGTRLTVL.

This chain connects TRBV5-1 to TRBJ1-5; the match to TRBD1 covers 9 bases. V was pared by 4 bases and J by 4 bases, with 6 bases of the junction left unmatched. From germline, CDR1 is SGHRS and CDR2 YFSETQ. This CDR3 is built from 15 residues. CDR3 residues: CASSPTGGSNQPQHF. DNA of the CDR3: TGCGCCAGCAGCCCCACAGGGGGCTCAAATCAGCCCCAGCATTTT.

This chain connects TRBV19 to TRBJ2-2; D gene unclear. The CDR3 runs to 15 residues. Germline V gene lookup returns CDR1 LNHDA and CDR2 SQIVND (reference sequence). The V and J ends lost 7 bases and 7 bases respectively, with 19 bases between them. DNA for the CDR3: TGTGCCAGTACCGTTTCTAAGATAGGCAGCGGGGAGCTGTTTTTT. Translating it yields CASTVSKIGSGELFF.

V gene TRBV5-4 combines with J gene TRBJ1-3; possibly TRBD1 for D (6 bases). From germline, CDR1 is SGHNT and CDR2 YYREEE (reference sequence). V lost 0 bases and J lost 0, with 16 bases in between. The CDR3 has 18 residues. Written as DNA, the CDR3 is TGTGCCAGCAGCTTGGATGGCAGGGGAATATCCTCTGGAAACACCATATATTTT. Residues: CASSLDGRGISSGNTIYF.

As to this clone: The identical CDR3 is also encoded by other nucleotide sequences in the sample. The chain uses TRBV9 and TRBJ2-7; TRBD2 aligns across 13 bases. Germline values: CDR1 SGDLS, CDR2 YYNGEE. V trimming: 0 bases; J trimming: 4 bases; junction bases outside the gene matches: 1. This CDR3 comprises 15 residues. The CDR3 nucleotides read TGTGCCAGCAGCGTAGGGACTAGCGGGAGTTACGAGCAGTACTTC. This encodes CASSVGTSGSYEQYF.